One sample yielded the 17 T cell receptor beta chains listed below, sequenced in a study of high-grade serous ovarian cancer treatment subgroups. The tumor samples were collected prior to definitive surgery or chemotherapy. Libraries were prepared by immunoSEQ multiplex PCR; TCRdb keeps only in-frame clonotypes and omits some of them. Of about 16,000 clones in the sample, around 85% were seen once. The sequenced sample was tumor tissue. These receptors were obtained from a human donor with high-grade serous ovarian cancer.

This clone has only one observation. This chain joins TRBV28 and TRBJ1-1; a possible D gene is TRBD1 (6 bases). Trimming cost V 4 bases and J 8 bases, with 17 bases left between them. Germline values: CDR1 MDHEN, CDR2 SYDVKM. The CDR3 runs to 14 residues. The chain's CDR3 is CASSSPSDSPEAFF. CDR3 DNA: TGTGCCAGCAGTTCCCCTTCGGACAGCCCGGAAGCTTTCTTT.

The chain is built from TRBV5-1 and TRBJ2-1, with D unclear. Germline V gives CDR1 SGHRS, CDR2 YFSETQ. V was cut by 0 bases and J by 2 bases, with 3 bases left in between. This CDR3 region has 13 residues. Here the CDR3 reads CASSLAPYNEQFF. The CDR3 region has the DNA TGCGCCAGCAGCTTGGCCCCCTACAATGAGCAGTTCTTC.

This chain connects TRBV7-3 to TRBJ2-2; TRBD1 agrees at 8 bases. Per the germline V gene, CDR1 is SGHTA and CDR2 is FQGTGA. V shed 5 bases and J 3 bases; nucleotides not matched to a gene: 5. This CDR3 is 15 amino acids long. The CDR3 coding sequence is TGTGCCAGCAGCCCGGGGACAGGTTACACCGGGGAGCTGTTTTTT. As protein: CASSPGTGYTGELFF.

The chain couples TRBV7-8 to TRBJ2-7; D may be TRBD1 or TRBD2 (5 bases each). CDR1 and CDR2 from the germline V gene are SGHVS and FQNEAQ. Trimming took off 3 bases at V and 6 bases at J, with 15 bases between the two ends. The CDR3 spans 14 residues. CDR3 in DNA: TGTGCCAGCAGCTTGTTCGGGACCCCCATCGAGCAGTACTTC. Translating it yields CASSLFGTPIEQYF.

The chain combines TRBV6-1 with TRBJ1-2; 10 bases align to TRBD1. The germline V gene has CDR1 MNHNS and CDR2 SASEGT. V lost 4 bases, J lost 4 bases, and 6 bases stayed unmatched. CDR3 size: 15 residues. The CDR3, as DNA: TGTGCCAGCAGTGCCCAGACAGGGGGCTCCTATGGCTACACCTTC. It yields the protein CASSAQTGGSYGYTF.

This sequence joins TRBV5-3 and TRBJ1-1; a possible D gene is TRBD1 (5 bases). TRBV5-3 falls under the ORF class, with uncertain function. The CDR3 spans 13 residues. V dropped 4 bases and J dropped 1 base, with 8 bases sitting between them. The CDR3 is CARSRDGNTEAFF. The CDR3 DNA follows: TGTGCCAGAAGCAGGGACGGGAACACTGAAGCTTTCTTT.

Written as DNA, the CDR3 is TGCGCCAGCAGGAGCGGGGGAAGTGGCACCGGGGAGCTGTTTTTT. Residues: CASRSGGSGTGELFF. V gene TRBV10-2 combines with J gene TRBJ2-2; 8 nucleotides line up with TRBD2. CDR1 WSHSY and CDR2 SAAADI come from the germline V gene. V lost 6 bases, J lost 4 bases, and 7 bases stayed unmatched. CDR3 size: 15 residues.

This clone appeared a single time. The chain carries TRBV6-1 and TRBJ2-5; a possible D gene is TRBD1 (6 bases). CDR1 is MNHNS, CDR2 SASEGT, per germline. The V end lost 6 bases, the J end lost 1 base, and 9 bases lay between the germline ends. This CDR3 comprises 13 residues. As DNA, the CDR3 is TGTGCCAGCAGCAGGGGACGCCAAGAGACCCAGTACTTC. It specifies CASSRGRQETQYF.

CDR3: CASSPTGVVYEQYF. The CDR3 DNA follows: TGTGCCAGCAGTCCGACAGGGGTAGTCTACGAGCAGTACTTC. The rearrangement links TRBV27 to TRBJ2-7; the match to TRBD1 covers 8 bases. Germline CDR1 MNHEY, CDR2 SMNVEV (reference sequence). The CDR3 is made up of 14 amino acids. V was pared by 5 bases and J by 3 bases, with 6 bases of the junction left unmatched.

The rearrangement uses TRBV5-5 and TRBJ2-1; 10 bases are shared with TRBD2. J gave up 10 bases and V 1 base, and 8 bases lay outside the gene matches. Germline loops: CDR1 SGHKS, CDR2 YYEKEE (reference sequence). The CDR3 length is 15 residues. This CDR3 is CASSLSSLAGREQFF. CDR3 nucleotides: TGTGCCAGCAGCTTGAGCTCACTAGCGGGGCGCGAGCAGTTCTTC.

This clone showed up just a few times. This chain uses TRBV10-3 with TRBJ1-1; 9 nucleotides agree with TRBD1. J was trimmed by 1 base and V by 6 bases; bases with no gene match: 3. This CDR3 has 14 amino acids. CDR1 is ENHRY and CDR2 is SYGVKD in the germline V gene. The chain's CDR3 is CAISTGGTNTEAFF. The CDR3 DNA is TGTGCCATCAGCACAGGGGGCACGAACACTGAAGCTTTCTTT.

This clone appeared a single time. The CDR3 region has the DNA TGTGCCAGCAGCCTAGGGGGGGGGCACGGCACAGATACGCAGTATTTT. It yields the protein CASSLGGGHGTDTQYF. The chain links TRBV27 to TRBJ2-3, with D perhaps matching TRBD2 (7 bases). The germline V gene encodes CDR1 MNHEY and CDR2 SMNVEV (reference sequence). This CDR3 region has 16 residues. V shed 6 bases and J shed 1 base, with 17 bases lying between them.

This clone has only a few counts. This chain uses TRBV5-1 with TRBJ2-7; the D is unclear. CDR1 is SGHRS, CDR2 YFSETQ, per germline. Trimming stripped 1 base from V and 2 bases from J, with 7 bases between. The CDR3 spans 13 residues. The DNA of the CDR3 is TGCGCCAGCAGCTTGTGGGGTCCCTACGAGCAGTACTTC. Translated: CASSLWGPYEQYF.

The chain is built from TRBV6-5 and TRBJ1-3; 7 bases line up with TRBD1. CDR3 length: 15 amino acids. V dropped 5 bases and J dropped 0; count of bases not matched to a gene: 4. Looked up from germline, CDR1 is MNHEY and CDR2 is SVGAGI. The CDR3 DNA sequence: TGTGCCAGCAGTACGGGACAGCACTCTGGAAACACCATATATTTT. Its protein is CASSTGQHSGNTIYF.

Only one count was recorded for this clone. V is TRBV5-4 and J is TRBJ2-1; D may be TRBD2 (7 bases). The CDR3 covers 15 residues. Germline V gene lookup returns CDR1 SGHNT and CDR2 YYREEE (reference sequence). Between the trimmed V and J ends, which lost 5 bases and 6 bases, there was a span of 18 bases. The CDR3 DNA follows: TGTGCCAGCAGTCCGATGAGAGGGGGGGTCAATGAGCAGTTCTTC. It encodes CASSPMRGGVNEQFF.

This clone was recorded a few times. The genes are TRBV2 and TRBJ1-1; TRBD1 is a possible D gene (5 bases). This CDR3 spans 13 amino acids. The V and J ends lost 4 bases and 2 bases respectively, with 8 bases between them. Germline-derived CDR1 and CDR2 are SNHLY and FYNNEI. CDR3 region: CASSGQINTEAFF. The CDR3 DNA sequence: TGTGCCAGCAGTGGACAGATAAACACTGAAGCTTTCTTT.

DNA of the CDR3: TGTGCCAGTAGTAGAGGACAGCTGAATTCACCCCTCCACTTT. Protein product: CASSRGQLNSPLHF. This sequence joins TRBV19 and TRBJ1-6; D is perhaps TRBD1 (6 bases). The CDR3 is 14 residues long. CDR1 is LNHDA, CDR2 SQIVND, per germline (reference sequence). Trimming removed 4 bases at V and 7 bases at J, with 11 bases between.